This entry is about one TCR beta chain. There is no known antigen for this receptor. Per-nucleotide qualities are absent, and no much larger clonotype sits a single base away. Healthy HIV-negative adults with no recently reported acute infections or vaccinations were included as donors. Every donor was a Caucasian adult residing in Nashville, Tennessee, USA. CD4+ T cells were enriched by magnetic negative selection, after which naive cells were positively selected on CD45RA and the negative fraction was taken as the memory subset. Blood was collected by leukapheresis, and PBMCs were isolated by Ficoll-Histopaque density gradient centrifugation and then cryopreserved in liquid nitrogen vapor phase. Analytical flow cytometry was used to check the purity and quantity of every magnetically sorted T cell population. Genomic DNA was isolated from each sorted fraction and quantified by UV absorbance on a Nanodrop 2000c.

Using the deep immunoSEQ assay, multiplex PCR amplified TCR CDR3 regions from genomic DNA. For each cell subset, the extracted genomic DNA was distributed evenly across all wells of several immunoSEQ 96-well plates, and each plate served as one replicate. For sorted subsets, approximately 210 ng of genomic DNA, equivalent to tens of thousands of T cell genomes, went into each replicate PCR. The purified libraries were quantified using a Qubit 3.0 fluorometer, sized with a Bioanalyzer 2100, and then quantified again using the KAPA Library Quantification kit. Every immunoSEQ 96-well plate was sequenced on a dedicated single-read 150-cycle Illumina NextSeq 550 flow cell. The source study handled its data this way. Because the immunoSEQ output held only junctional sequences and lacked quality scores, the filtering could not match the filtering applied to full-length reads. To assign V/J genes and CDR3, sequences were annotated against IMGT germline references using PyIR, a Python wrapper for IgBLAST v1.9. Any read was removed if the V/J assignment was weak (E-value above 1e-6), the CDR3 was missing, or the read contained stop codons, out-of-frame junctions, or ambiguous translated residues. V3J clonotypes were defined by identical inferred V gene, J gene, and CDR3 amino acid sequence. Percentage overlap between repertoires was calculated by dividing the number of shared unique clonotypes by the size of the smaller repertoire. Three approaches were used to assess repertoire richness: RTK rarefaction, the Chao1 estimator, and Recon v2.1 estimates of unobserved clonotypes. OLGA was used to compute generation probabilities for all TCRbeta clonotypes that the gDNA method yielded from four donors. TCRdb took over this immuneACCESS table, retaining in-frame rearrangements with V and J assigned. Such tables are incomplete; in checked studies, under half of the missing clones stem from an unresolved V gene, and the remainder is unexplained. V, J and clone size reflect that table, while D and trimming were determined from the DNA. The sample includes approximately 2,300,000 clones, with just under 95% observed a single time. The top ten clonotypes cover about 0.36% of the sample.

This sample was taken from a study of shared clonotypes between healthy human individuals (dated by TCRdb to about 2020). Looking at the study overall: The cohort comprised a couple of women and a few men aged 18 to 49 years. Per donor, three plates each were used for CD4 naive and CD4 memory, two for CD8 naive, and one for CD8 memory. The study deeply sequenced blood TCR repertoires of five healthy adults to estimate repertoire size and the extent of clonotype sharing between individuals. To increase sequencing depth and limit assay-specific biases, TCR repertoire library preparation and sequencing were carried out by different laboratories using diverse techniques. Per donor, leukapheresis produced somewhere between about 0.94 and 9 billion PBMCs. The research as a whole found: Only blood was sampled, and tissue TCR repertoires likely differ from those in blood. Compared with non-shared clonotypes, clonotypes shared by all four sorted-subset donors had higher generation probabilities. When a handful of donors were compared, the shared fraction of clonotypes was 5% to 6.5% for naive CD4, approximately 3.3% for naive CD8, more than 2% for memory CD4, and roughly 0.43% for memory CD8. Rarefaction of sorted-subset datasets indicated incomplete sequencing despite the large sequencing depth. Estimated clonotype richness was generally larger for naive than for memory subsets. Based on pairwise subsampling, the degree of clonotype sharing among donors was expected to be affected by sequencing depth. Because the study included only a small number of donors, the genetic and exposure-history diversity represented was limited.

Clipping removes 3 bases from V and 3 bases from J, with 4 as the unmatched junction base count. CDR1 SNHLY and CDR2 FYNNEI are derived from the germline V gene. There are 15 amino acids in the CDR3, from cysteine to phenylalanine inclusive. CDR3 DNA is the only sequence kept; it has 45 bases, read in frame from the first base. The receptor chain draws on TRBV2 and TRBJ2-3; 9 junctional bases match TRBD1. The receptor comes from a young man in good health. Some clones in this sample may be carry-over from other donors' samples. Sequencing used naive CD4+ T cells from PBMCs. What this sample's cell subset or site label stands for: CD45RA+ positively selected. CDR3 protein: CASSDRQGVTDTQYF. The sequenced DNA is TGTGCCAGCAGTGACCGACAGGGGGTTACAGATACGCAGTATTTT.